Below, one T cell receptor (beta chain) is given with its context. What this receptor recognizes is not known. No much larger clone exists at a distance of one base, and base qualities are not known. TCRbeta CDR3 regions were amplified from genomic DNA by means of the immunoSEQ Assay, a bias-controlled multiplex PCR. Processing in the source paper ran as follows. Nucleated cell counts per sample were estimated from amplification of reference gene primers within the assay. To quantify the absolute abundance of each unique TCRbeta CDR3 rearrangement, sequence reads were collapsed and filtered. For each sample, productive Simpson clonality was calculated as the square root of Simpson's diversity index over productive rearrangements. TCRdb mirrors the immuneACCESS table, restricted to in-frame sequences. Some clones are absent from its copies; in checked studies, under half trace to an unresolved V gene, and the reason for the others is unknown. The V and J calls and the clone size are those of that table, but D and trimming were determined from the DNA. The sample table records approximately 230,000 clones; 80% to 90% of these occur just once. About 4% of the sample is held by the ten biggest clonotypes.

Counted from cysteine to phenylalanine, this CDR3 has 12 amino acids. Only CDR3 DNA is held: 36 bases, read in frame from base 1. The trim is 6 bases for V and 5 bases for J, with a gap of 10 bases between the germline ends. The germline V gene sets CDR1 to MNHEY and CDR2 to SVGAGI. Enrolling through a virtual design, the prospective study's participants ranged in age from roughly 18 to 100 years and lived across 20 to 30 United States geographic areas. Cohort assignment in the prospective study relied on participant-reported clinical history from a screening survey and a study questionnaire. Recovered participants in ImmuneRACE Cohort 3 were defined as having two consecutive negative NP/OP PCR tests, clearance from a healthcare professional, or resolution of symptoms. Each participant in the prospective study had whole blood, serum and a nasopharyngeal or oropharyngeal swab collected by mobile phlebotomists. Over a roughly 2-month period, participants in the prospective study had the option of providing additional blood draws and questionnaires. Before DNA extraction, blood samples from the prospective study were shipped at room temperature or frozen.

The data derive from a study of blood T cell repertoires in COVID-19 (dated by TCRdb to about 2020). With regard to the full study: Collaborator samples came from the United States, Italy and Spain and covered acute and convalescent phases of COVID-19. The prospective study material was composed of cDNA or gDNA derived from T cells, B-cell-depleted T cells, or PBMCs. Subjects who had been exposed to COVID-19, were actively infected with it, or had recovered from it provided the deeply sampled blood TCRbeta repertoires that made up the dataset. The repertoires were released in a freely available public database intended as a resource for research on the immune response to SARS-CoV-2. Samples came from the ongoing ImmuneRACE study (first 160 participants) plus 1,254 subjects from 6 global collaborators. Nearly every sample came with metadata listing a de-identified subject ID, COVID-19 status, age in years and sex. Where available, HLA class I and class II types were obtained from metadata supplied by the sample provider rather than from assay-based typing. What the authors observed across the whole study: How much clinical and demographic metadata was included differed by source and by participant, and the metadata was provided uncurated.

This receptor chain uses TRBV6-5 and TRBJ1-2; a confident D gene designation cannot be given. The sample consisted of PBMCs or T cells enriched from blood (not recorded which). The sequence derives from a woman aged 30 to 39 who had recovered from COVID-19. The DNA sequence follows: TGTGCCAGCAGCGAGGGAGAATATGGCTACACCTTC. It codes for CASSEGEYGYTF.